These T cell receptor beta chains were read from a single sample in a study of blood T cells in healthy people across ages. TCRdb re-derived calls from the 5' RACE reads in MiXCR, one entry per CDR3 protein. The table includes roughly 1,500,000 distinct CDR3 sequences, 30% to 35% detected once. Sequencing used blood. These receptors all stem from a woman between 25 and 40 years old in good health. CDR3s include the opening cysteine and the closing phenylalanine or tryptophan. The D gene is left open where the match is weak. A row's size may be missing; if present it is once, few, many or a size class.

cdr3_length | d_call | clone_size | j_call | v_call | cdr3_nt | cdr3_aa
16 | - | few | TRBJ2-5 | TRBV7-9 | TGTGCCAGCAGCTTAGCGGGGGGACTTGACCAAGAGACCCAGTACTTC | CASSLAGGLDQETQYF
16 | TRBD2 | - | TRBJ2-1 | TRBV3-1 | TGTGCCAGCAGCCAAGTGGGGAGGGGCCCCTACAATGAGCAGTTCTTC | CASSQVGRGPYNEQFF
15 | TRBD1 | - | TRBJ1-3 | TRBV5-1 | TGCGCCAGCAGCTTGGCAGGGGGCTCTGGAAACACCATATATTTT | CASSLAGGSGNTIYF
14 | TRBD1 | - | TRBJ1-5 | TRBV9 | TGTGCCAATACGGACAGGGAGGACTTACAGCCCCAGCATTTT | CANTDREDLQPQHF
15 | TRBD1 | - | TRBJ2-5 | TRBV5-8 | TGTGCCAGCAGCTTGGGACAGGGTACGGGGGAGACCCAGTACTTC | CASSLGQGTGETQYF
17 | - | many | TRBJ2-1 | TRBV3-1 | TGTGCCAGCAGCCACCGATTACAGAGAAAAGACAACAATGAGCAGTTCTTC | CASSHRLQRKDNNEQFF
15 | - | - | TRBJ2-7 | TRBV5-1 | TGCGCCAGCAGCTTGGAACCGAATCCCACCTACGAGCAGTACTTC | CASSLEPNPTYEQYF
15 | - | few | TRBJ2-1 | TRBV6-4 | TGTGCCAGCAGTGACGAGCGGAGGGGGCCAAATGAGCAGTTCTTC | CASSDERRGPNEQFF
17 | TRBD2 | - | TRBJ2-3 | TRBV12-5 | TGTGCTAGTGGGTGGACTAGCGGGGGGCCTAGCACAGATACGCAGTATTTT | CASGWTSGGPSTDTQYF
13 | - | - | TRBJ2-7 | TRBV27 | TGTGCCAGCAGTTTGCAGGGAGTCTACGAGCAGTACTTC | CASSLQGVYEQYF
14 | TRBD2 | few | TRBJ2-3 | TRBV30 | TGTGCCTGGAGTGCACTAGCGGGGGGGGATACGCAGTATTTT | CAWSALAGGDTQYF
14 | - | - | TRBJ2-5 | TRBV28 | TGTGCCAGCAGTGCCGGGAATCAGAAAGAGACCCAGTACTTC | CASSAGNQKETQYF
16 | - | - | TRBJ1-5 | TRBV4-1 | TGCGCCAGCAGCCAAGGAGGTGGGTTTAGCAATCAGCCCCAGCATTTT | CASSQGGGFSNQPQHF
18 | TRBD1 | few | TRBJ1-6 | TRBV6-1 | TGTGCCGGCAGCTCCGGGACAGGGGTGGAATTAGTAAATTCACCCCTCCACTTT | CAGSSGTGVELVNSPLHF
15 | - | once | TRBJ2-5 | TRBV5-1 | TGCGCCAGCAGCTCCTTGGGGATACCGGTAGAGACCCAGTACTTC | CASSSLGIPVETQYF
14 | - | few | TRBJ1-5 | TRBV20-1 | TGCAGTGCTAGAGTAGCAGTTAGCAATCAGCCCCAGCATTTT | CSARVAVSNQPQHF
16 | - | few | TRBJ2-2 | TRBV9 | TGTGCCAGCAGCACCCGAGTAGTGTCGAACACCGGGGAGCTGTTTTTT | CASSTRVVSNTGELFF
15 | - | once | TRBJ2-5 | TRBV11-2 | TGTGCCAGCAGCACCGCCGGCAGGGTGCGGGAGACCCAGTACTTC | CASSTAGRVRETQYF
16 | TRBD2 | few | TRBJ2-5 | TRBV20-1 | TGCAGTGCTGGTCCGGGACTAGCGGGGGCAGGGGAGACCCAGTACTTC | CSAGPGLAGAGETQYF
16 | TRBD2 | - | TRBJ2-2 | TRBV6-5 | TGTGCCAGCCGAGGACTAGCGGGGCCGAACACCGGGGAGCTGTTTTTT | CASRGLAGPNTGELFF
15 | TRBD2 | - | TRBJ2-2 | TRBV2 | TGTGCCAGCATGGCCGCGGGAGGGAACACCGGGGAGCTGTTTTTT | CASMAAGGNTGELFF
16 | - | once | TRBJ1-6 | TRBV4-1 | TGCGCCAGCAGCCCCCTCGTGGGCGGGGGGAATTCACCCCTCCACTTT | CASSPLVGGGNSPLHF
15 | - | few | TRBJ1-2 | TRBV20-1 | TGCAGTGCTACAGACTTCCAGACGGGGAACTATGGCTACACCTTC | CSATDFQTGNYGYTF
13 | TRBD1 | few | TRBJ2-7 | TRBV7-2 | TGTGCCAGCAGCGAGCACAGGGGTGGCGAGCAGTACTTC | CASSEHRGGEQYF